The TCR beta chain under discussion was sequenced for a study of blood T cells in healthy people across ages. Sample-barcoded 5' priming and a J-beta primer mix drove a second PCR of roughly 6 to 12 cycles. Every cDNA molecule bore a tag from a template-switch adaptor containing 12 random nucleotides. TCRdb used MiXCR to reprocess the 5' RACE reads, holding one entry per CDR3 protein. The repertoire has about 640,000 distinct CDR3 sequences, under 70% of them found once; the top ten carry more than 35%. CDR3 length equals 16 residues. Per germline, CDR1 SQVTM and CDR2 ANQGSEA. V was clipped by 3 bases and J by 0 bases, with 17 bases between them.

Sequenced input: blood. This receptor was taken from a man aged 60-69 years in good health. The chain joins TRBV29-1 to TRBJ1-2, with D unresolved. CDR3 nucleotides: TGCAGCGTTGATCTCGTCATGGGTGCCTCTAACTATGGCTACACCTTC. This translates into CSVDLVMGASNYGYTF.